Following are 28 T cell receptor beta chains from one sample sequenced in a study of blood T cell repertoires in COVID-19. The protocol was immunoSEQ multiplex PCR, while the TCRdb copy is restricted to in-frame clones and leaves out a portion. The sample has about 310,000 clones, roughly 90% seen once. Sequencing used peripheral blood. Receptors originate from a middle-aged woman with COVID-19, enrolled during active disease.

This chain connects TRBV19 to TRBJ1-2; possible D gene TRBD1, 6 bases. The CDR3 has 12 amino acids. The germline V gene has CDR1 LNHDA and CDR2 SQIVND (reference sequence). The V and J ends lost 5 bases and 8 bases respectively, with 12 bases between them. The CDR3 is CASSQQGNGYTF. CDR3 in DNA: TGTGCCAGTAGTCAACAGGGTAACGGCTACACCTTC. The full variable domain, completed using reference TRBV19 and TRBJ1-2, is DGGITQSPKYLFRKEGQNVTLSCEQNLNHDAMYWYRQDPGQGLRLIYYSQIVNDFQKGDIAEGYSVSREKKESFPLTVTSAQKNPTAFYLCASSQQGNGYTFGSGTRLTVV.

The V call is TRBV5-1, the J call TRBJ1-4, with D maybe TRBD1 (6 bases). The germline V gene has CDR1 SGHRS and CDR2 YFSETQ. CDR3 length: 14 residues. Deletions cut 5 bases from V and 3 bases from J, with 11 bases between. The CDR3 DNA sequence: TGCGCCAGCAGGTCCCAGGGGTCTAATGAAAAACTGTTTTTT. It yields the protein CASRSQGSNEKLFF.

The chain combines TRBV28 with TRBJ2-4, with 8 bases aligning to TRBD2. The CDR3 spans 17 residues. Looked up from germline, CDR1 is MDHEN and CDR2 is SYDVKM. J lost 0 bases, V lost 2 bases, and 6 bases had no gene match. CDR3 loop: CASSLTSGALAKNIQYF. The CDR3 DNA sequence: TGTGCCAGCAGTTTAACTAGCGGCGCCCTAGCCAAAAACATTCAGTACTTC.

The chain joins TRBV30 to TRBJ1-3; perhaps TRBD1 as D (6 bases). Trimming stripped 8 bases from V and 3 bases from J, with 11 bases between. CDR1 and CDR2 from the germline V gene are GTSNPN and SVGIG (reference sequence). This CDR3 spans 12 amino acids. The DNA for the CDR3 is TGTGCCCATACAGGGTTTGGAAACACCATATATTTT. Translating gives CAHTGFGNTIYF.

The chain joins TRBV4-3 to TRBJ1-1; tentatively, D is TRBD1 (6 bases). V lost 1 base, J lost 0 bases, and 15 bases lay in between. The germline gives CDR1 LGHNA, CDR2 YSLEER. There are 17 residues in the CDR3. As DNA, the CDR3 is TGCGCCAGCAGCCAAGGATCCTTTGGACAGTTGAACACTGAAGCTTTCTTT. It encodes CASSQGSFGQLNTEAFF.

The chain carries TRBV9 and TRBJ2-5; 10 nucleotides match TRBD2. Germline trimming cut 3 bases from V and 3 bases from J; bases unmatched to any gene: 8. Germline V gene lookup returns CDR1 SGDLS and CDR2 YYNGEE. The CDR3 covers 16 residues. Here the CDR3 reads CASSATRLAGEETQYF. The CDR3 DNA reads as TGTGCCAGCAGCGCCACTCGCCTAGCGGGGGAAGAGACCCAGTACTTC.

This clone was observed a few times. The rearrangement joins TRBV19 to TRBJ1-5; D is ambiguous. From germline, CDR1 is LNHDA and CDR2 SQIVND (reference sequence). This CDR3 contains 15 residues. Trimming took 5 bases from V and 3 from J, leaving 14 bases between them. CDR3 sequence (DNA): TGTGCCAGTAGTCCGTCCGGGGTCTTCAATCAGCCCCAGCATTTT. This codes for CASSPSGVFNQPQHF.

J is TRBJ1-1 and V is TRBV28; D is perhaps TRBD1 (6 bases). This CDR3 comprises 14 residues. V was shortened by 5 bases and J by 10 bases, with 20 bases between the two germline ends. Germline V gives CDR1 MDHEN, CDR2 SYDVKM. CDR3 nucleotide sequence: TGTGCCAGCAGTCTCCCCGGGACACCACATGGAGCTTTCTTT. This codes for CASSLPGTPHGAFF. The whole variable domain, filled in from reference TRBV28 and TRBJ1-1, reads DVKVTQSSRYLVKRTGEKVFLECVQDMDHENMFWYRQDPGLGLRLIYFSYDVKMKEKGDIPEGYSVSREKKERFSLILESASTNQTSMYLCASSLPGTPHGAFFGQGTRLTVV.

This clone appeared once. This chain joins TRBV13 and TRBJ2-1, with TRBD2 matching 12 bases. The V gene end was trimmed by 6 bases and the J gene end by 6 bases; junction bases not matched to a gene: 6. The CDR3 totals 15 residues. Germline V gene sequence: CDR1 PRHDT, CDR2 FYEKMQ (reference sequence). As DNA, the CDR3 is TGTGCCAGCAGTTCCTGGACTAGCGGGATCAATGAGCAGTTCTTC. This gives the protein CASSSWTSGINEQFF.

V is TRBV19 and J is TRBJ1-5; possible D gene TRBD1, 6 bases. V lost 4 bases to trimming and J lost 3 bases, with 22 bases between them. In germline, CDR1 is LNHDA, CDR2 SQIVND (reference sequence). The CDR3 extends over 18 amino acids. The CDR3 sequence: CASSKSLGGALNNQPQHF. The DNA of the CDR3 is TGTGCCAGTAGTAAGAGCCTAGGGGGGGCTTTGAACAATCAGCCCCAGCATTTT.

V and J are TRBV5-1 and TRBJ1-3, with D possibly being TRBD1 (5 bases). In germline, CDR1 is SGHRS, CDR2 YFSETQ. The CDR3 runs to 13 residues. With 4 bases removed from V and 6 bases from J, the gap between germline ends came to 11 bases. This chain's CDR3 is CASSTRESNTIYF. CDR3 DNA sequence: TGCGCCAGCAGCACCAGGGAATCAAACACCATATATTTT.

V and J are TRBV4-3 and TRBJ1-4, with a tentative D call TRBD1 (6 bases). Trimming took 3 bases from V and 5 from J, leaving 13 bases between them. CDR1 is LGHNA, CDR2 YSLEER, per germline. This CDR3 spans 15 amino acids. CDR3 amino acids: CASSQLQRGNEKLFF. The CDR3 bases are TGCGCCAGCAGCCAGCTACAGAGGGGGAATGAAAAACTGTTTTTT.

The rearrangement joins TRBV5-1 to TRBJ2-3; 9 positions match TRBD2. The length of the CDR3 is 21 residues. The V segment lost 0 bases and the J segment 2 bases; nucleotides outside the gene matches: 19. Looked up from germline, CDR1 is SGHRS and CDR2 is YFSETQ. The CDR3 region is CASSLEQGRSGRPHHTDTQYF. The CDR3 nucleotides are TGCGCCAGCAGCTTGGAGCAGGGACGGAGCGGGAGGCCCCACCACACAGATACGCAGTATTTT. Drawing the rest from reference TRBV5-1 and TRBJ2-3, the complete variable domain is KAGVTQTPRYLIKTRGQQVTLSCSPISGHRSVSWYQQTPGQGLQFLFEYFSETQRNKGNFPGRFSGRQFSNSRSEMNVSTLELGDSALYLCASSLEQGRSGRPHHTDTQYFGPGTRLTVL.

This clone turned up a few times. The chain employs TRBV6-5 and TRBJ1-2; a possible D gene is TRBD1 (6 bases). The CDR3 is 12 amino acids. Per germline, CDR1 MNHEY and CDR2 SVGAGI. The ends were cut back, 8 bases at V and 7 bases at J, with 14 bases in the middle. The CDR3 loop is CASATGGLGYTF. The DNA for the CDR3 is TGTGCCAGCGCGACAGGAGGCCTTGGCTACACCTTC.

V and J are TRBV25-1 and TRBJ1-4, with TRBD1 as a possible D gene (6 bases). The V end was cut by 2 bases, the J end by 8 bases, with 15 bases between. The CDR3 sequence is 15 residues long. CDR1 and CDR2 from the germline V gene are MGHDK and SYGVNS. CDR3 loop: CASSETNRVGEKLFF. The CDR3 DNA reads TGTGCCAGCAGTGAAACAAACAGGGTAGGGGAAAAACTGTTTTTT.

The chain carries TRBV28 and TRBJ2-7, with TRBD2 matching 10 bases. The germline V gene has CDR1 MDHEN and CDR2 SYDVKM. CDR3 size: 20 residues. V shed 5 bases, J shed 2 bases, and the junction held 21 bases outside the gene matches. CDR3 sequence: CASSKYSLTWTSGRPYEQYF. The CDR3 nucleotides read TGTGCCAGCAGTAAATACTCCTTAACCTGGACTAGCGGACGACCCTACGAGCAGTACTTC.

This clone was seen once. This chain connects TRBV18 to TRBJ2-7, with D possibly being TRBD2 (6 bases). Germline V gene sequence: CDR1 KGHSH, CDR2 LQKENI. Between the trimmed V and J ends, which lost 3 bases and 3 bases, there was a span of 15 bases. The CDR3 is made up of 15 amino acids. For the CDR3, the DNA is TGTGCCAGCTCACCTCCGCGCGGGGACCGCTACGAGCAGTACTTC. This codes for CASSPPRGDRYEQYF.

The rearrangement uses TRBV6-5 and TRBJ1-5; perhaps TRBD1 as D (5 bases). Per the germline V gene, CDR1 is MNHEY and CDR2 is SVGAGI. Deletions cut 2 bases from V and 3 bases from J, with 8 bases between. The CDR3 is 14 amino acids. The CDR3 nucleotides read TGTGCCAGCAGTTACCCTGGGGCCAATCAGCCCCAGCATTTT. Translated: CASSYPGANQPQHF.

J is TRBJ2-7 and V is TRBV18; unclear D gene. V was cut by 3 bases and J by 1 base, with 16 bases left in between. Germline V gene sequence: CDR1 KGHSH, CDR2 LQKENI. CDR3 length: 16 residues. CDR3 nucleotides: TGTGCCAGCTCACCCGGTCATGATCCGGGTTCCTACGAGCAGTACTTC. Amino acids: CASSPGHDPGSYEQYF.

CDR3 DNA sequence: TGTGCCAGCAGCGTAGTGTCTTTGACAGGAAGCAACTATGGCTACACCTTC. This encodes CASSVVSLTGSNYGYTF. The chain is built from TRBV9 and TRBJ1-2, with D possibly TRBD1 on 6 matching bases. The germline V gene has CDR1 SGDLS and CDR2 YYNGEE. The CDR3 is made up of 17 amino acids. Trimming took 0 bases from V and 2 from J, leaving 17 bases between them.

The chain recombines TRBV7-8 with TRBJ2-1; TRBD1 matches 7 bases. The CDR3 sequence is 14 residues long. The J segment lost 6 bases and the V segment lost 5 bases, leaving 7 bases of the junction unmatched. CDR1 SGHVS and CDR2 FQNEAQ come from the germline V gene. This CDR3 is CASSARDRTNEQFF. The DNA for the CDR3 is TGTGCCAGCAGCGCCCGGGACAGAACCAATGAGCAGTTCTTC. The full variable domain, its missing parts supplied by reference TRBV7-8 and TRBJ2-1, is GAGVSQSPRYKVAKRGQDVALRCDPISGHVSLFWYQQALGQGPEFLTYFQNEAQLDKSGLPSDRFFAERPEGSVSTLKIQRTQQEDSAVYLCASSARDRTNEQFFGPGTRLTVL.

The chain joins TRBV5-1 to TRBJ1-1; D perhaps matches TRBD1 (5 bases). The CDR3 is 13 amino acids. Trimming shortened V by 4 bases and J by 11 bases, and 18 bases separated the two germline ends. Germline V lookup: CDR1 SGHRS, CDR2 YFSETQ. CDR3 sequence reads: CASSPLGGTGAFF. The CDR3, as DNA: TGCGCCAGCAGCCCCTTGGGGGGGACTGGGGCTTTCTTT.

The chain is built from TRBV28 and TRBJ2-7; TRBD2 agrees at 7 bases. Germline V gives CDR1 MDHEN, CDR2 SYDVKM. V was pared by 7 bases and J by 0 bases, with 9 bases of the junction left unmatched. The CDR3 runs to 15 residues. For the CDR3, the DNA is TGTGCCAGCACAGAACCGGGAGGTTCCTCCTACGAGCAGTACTTC. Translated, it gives CASTEPGGSSYEQYF.

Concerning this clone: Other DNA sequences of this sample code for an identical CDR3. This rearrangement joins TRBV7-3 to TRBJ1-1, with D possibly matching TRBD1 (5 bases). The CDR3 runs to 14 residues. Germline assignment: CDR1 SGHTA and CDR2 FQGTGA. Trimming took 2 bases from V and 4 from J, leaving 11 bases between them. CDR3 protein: CASSLLGQGTEAFF. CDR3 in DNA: TGTGCCAGCAGCTTACTGGGCCAGGGCACTGAAGCTTTCTTT.

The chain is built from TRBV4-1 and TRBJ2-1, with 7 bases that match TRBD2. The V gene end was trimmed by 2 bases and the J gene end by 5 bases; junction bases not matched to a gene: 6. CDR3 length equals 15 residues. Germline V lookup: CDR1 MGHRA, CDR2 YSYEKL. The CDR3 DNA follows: TGCGCCAGCAGCCAACTTAGCGGGTTCCACAATGAGCAGTTCTTC. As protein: CASSQLSGFHNEQFF.

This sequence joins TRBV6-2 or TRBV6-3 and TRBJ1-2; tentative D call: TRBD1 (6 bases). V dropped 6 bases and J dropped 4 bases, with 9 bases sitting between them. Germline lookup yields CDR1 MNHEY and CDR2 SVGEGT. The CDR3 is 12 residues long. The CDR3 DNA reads TGTGCCAGCAGCCAGGGGTTCTATGGCTACACCTTC. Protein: CASSQGFYGYTF.

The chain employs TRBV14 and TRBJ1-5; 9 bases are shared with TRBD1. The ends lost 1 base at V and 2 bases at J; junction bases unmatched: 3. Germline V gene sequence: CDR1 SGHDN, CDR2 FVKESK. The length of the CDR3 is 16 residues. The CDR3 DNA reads TGTGCCAGCAGCCAAGTAGGGACAGGGTGCAATCAGCCCCAGCATTTT. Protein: CASSQVGTGCNQPQHF.

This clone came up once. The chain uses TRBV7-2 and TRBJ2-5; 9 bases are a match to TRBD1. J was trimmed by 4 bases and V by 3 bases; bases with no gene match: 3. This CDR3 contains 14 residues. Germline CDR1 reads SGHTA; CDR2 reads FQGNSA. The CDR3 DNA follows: TGTGCCAGCAGCTTTGACAGGGGGAGAGAGACCCAGTACTTC. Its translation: CASSFDRGRETQYF.